This T cell receptor (beta chain) was retrieved from a study of OX40 agonist ivuxolimab in advanced cancers. Unmatched junction bases numbered 2, after V lost 1 base and J lost 0 bases. Germline CDR1 reads MGHRA; CDR2 reads YSYEKL. This CDR3 has 17 amino acids. Clones were sequenced by immunoSEQ multiplex PCR, and TCRdb holds only the in-frame ones, with some missing. The repertoire consists of some 80,000 clones, with over 80% occurring once and the leading ten covering more than 0.45%. This clonotype was obtained from an adult with an advanced solid tumor such as melanoma, head and neck, liver or kidney cancer. The sample in question was CD4+ or CD8+ T cells sorted from blood, obtained in a trial of the OX40 agonist ivuxolimab. The chain is built from TRBV4-1 and TRBJ1-4, with TRBD1 matching over 10 bases. Here the CDR3 reads CASSQGDRGSTNEKLFF. CDR3 nucleotide sequence: TGCGCCAGCAGCCAAGGGGACAGGGGATCAACTAATGAAAAACTGTTTTTT.